This is a list of T cell receptor beta chains from one sample in a study of cytomegalovirus exposure and HLA in healthy donors. Sequencing was performed with immunoSEQ multiplex PCR; in TCRdb, only in-frame clones are kept and a portion is missing. The sample contains 85,000 to 100,000 clones, roughly four fifths of which appear only once. Sequenced: PBMCs. Source of these receptors: a human donor in good health. CDR3s include the opening cysteine and the closing phenylalanine or tryptophan. D genes are given only for firm matches. Some rows have no size entry. The others give once, few or many, or a class for an expanded clone.

v_call	d_call	j_call	clone_size	cdr3_nt	cdr3_aa
TRBV5-1	TRBD1	TRBJ1-1	-	TGCGCCAGCAGCTTGGGTGGGACAGCCCTTAGGGGGAACACTGAAGCTTTCTTT	CASSLGGTALRGNTEAFF
TRBV19	-	TRBJ2-1	once	TGTGCCAGTAGTGGGGGCGTCGAACTCTCAGGACATGAGCAGTTCTTC	CASSGGVELSGHEQFF
TRBV4-1	-	TRBJ1-2	-	TGCGCCAGCAGCCAAGTGACCTCCGGGACTAACTATGGCTACACCTTC	CASSQVTSGTNYGYTF
TRBV5-1	-	TRBJ1-1	once	TGCGCCAGCAGCTTATGGTTCGCCGGGAGGGGGGAAACTGAAGCTTTCTTT	CASSLWFAGRGETEAFF
TRBV5-8	TRBD1	TRBJ2-7	-	TGTGCCAGCAGCTACGGGACAGGGACGTACGAGCAGTACTTC	CASSYGTGTYEQYF
TRBV4-1	TRBD1	TRBJ1-4	-	TGCGCCAGCAGCCGCGGTTCGGACAGGGGGACCGAAAAACTGTTTTTT	CASSRGSDRGTEKLFF
TRBV19	TRBD1	TRBJ1-1	-	TGTGCCAGTAGTCCGAGACAGGGGAACACTGAAGCTTTCTTT	CASSPRQGNTEAFF
TRBV30	-	TRBJ1-1	once	TGTGCCTGGGCGGGCGTCGGCACTGAAGCTTTCTTT	CAWAGVGTEAFF
TRBV12-5	-	TRBJ1-6	-	TGTGCTAGTGGTTTGGGGACAGAGAATTCACCCCTCCACTTT	CASGLGTENSPLHF
TRBV10-2	-	TRBJ1-3	-	TGCGCCAGCAGTGTTAGCCCGAGCTCTGGAAACACCATATATTTT	CASSVSPSSGNTIYF
TRBV7-6	TRBD1	TRBJ2-3	-	TGTGCCAGCAGCTTTTCGACAGGGGGCACAGATACGCAGTATTTT	CASSFSTGGTDTQYF
TRBV5-1	-	TRBJ1-2	-	TGCGCCAGCAGCTTGGACAGAGACTATGGCTACACCTTC	CASSLDRDYGYTF
TRBV19	-	TRBJ1-1	once	TGTGCCAGTAGTTCCCGACTGATGGAAGCTTTCTTT	CASSSRLMEAFF
TRBV2	TRBD1	TRBJ1-1	-	TGTGCCAGCAGTCGACAGGGGATTATGAACACTGAAGCTTTCTTT	CASSRQGIMNTEAFF
TRBV7-8	TRBD1	TRBJ1-2	-	TGTGCCAGCAGCAGTGGACAGGGGGCGAGTGGCTACACCTTC	CASSSGQGASGYTF
TRBV5-4	-	TRBJ1-1	-	TGTGCCAGCAGCTCGGACAGATTCACTGAAGCTTTCTTT	CASSSDRFTEAFF
TRBV5-1	-	TRBJ1-1	once	TGCGCCAGCAGCTCCGGAAACAGGTTGGGCACTGAAGCTTTCTTT	CASSSGNRLGTEAFF
TRBV15	-	TRBJ2-4	-	TGTGCCACCAGCGGGACAAGGAAAAACATTCAGTACTTC	CATSGTRKNIQYF
TRBV6-1	TRBD1	TRBJ1-2	-	TGTGCCAGCAGGCCTCCGGACAGGGCCTATGGCTACACCTTC	CASRPPDRAYGYTF
TRBV7-8	-	TRBJ1-2	few	TGTGCCAGCAGCTTACAGCAGGGTCCAAACTATGGCTACACCTTC	CASSLQQGPNYGYTF
TRBV2	TRBD1	TRBJ1-1	-	TGTGCCACGGCCGTTATCCTGACAGGGACGAACACTGAAGCTTTCTTT	CATAVILTGTNTEAFF
TRBV5-1	-	TRBJ1-2	-	TGCGCCAGCAGCTTGAACGAGGTCAACTATGGCTACACCTTC	CASSLNEVNYGYTF
TRBV7-8	-	TRBJ1-1	-	TGTGCCAGCAGCCCGACAGATGGTGGACCTGAAGCTTTCTTT	CASSPTDGGPEAFF
TRBV9	-	TRBJ2-1	once	TGTGCCAGCAGCGTAACTGGGGCAGGAAATGAGCAGTTCTTC	CASSVTGAGNEQFF
TRBV6-1	TRBD1	TRBJ1-2	few	TGTGCCAGCAGGGTAGACAGGGTCGGCCTCTATGGCTACACCTTC	CASRVDRVGLYGYTF
TRBV7-9	TRBD1	TRBJ1-5	-	TGTGCCAGCAGCTTAGGGACAGGGGTAGGTCAGCCCCAGCATTTT	CASSLGTGVGQPQHF
TRBV25-1	-	TRBJ1-5	few	TGTGCCAGCAGTGAGGGCAGGGTGAGCAATCAGCCCCAGCATTTT	CASSEGRVSNQPQHF
TRBV5-1	-	TRBJ1-1	-	TGCGCCAGCAGCCCATCAGGTTACACTGAAGCTTTCTTT	CASSPSGYTEAFF
TRBV15	-	TRBJ1-1	-	TGTGCCACCAGCAGAACACAGGACACTGAAGCTTTCTTT	CATSRTQDTEAFF
TRBV2	-	TRBJ2-1	-	TGTGCCAGCAGGGGGATGGGGGGGGCCACCTACAATGAGCAGTTCTTC	CASRGMGGATYNEQFF
TRBV19	-	TRBJ2-5	many	TGTGCCAGTAGTGGCCCGCGCGGGGAGACCCAGTACTTC	CASSGPRGETQYF
TRBV9	-	TRBJ1-1	-	TGTGCCAGCAGCGCCCACAGGGCGAACACTGAAGCTTTCTTT	CASSAHRANTEAFF
TRBV29-1	-	TRBJ1-1	-	TGCAGCTCCAAGGTCCAGGGTGGTACTGAAGCTTTCTTT	CSSKVQGGTEAFF
TRBV27	TRBD2	TRBJ2-3	-	TGTGCCAGCAGTTTATGGACTAGCCCAGATACGCAGTATTTT	CASSLWTSPDTQYF
TRBV5-4	TRBD1	TRBJ2-3	-	TGTGCCAGCAGCTCCGACAGGGGGAGCACAGATACGCAGTATTTT	CASSSDRGSTDTQYF
TRBV18	TRBD1	TRBJ1-2	-	TGTGCCAGCTCACGAACGGGACAGGGTCCCTATGGCTACACCTTC	CASSRTGQGPYGYTF